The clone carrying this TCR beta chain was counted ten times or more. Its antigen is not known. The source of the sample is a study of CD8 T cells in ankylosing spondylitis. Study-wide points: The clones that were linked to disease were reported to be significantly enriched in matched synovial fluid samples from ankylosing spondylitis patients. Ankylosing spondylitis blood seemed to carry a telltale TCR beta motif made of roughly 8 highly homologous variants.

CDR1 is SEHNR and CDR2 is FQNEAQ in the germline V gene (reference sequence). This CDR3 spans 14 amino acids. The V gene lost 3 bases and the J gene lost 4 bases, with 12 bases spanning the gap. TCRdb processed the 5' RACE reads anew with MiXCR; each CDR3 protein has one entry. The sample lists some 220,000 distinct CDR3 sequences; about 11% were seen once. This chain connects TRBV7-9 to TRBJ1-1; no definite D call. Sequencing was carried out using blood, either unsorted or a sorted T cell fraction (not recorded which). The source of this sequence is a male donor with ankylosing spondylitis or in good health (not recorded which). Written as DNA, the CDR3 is TGTGCCAGCAGCTTCCCAGGATCTGGCACTGAAGCTTTCTTT. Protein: CASSFPGSGTEAFF.